These 28 T cell receptor beta chains were sequenced from one sample in a study of somatic mutations in cytotoxic T cells in rheumatoid arthritis. Produced via immunoSEQ multiplex PCR; TCRdb's table is partial and in-frame only. The sample consists of approximately 9,500 clones, around four fifths of them appearing once. Sequencing input: CD8+ T cells sorted from blood. The receptors were sampled from an adult with rheumatoid arthritis.

The chain uses TRBV30 and TRBJ1-2; D may be TRBD1 (6 bases). V shed 8 bases and J shed 8 bases, with 18 bases lying between them. Per germline, CDR1 GTSNPN and CDR2 SVGIG (reference sequence). The CDR3 is 12 amino acids. CDR3 in amino acids: CALYRDLGGYTF. The CDR3 coding sequence is TGTGCCCTCTACAGGGATTTAGGAGGCTACACCTTC. The variable domain in full, with the rest retrieved from reference TRBV30 and TRBJ1-2, is SQTIHQWPATLVQPVGSPLSLECTVEGTSNPNLYWYRQAAGRGLQLLFYSVGIGQISSEVPQNLSASRPQDRQFILSSKKLLLSDSGFYLCALYRDLGGYTFGSGTRLTVV.

The chain recombines TRBV4-1 with TRBJ2-3; 7 bases map to TRBD2. V was clipped by 0 bases and J by 4 bases; unmatched bases: 4. Germline CDR1 reads MGHRA; CDR2 reads YSYEKL. The CDR3 is made up of 15 amino acids. As DNA, the CDR3 is TGCGCCAGCAGCCAAGACTGGGCGGGGGCAGATACGCAGTATTTT. Protein: CASSQDWAGADTQYF.

The chain employs TRBV30 and TRBJ1-3, with 8 bases fitting TRBD1. The CDR3 has 17 residues. The germline V gene has CDR1 GTSNPN and CDR2 SVGIG (reference sequence). V shed 4 bases and J 0 bases; nucleotides not matched to a gene: 11. The CDR3 is CAWKPWTGPFSGNTIYF. CDR3 bases: TGTGCCTGGAAACCATGGACAGGGCCTTTCTCTGGAAACACCATATATTTT. The whole variable domain, filled in from reference TRBV30 and TRBJ1-3, reads SQTIHQWPATLVQPVGSPLSLECTVEGTSNPNLYWYRQAAGRGLQLLFYSVGIGQISSEVPQNLSASRPQDRQFILSSKKLLLSDSGFYLCAWKPWTGPFSGNTIYFGEGSWLTVV.

This clone was seen a single time. J is TRBJ2-3 and V is TRBV7-9, with no clear D. CDR3 length: 10 amino acids. The V gene's germline CDR1 is SEHNR and CDR2 FQNEAQ (reference sequence). Trimming took off 11 bases at V and 4 bases at J, with 7 bases between the two ends. The CDR3 loop reads CAPGADTQYF. The DNA of the CDR3 is TGTGCCCCGGGCGCAGATACGCAGTATTTT. The entire variable domain, with the rest obtained from reference TRBV7-9 and TRBJ2-3, is as follows: DTGVSQNPRHKITKRGQNVTFRCDPISEHNRLYWYRQTLGQGPEFLTYFQNEAQLEKSRLLSDRFSAERPKGSFSTLEIQRTEQGDSAMYLCAPGADTQYFGPGTRLTVL.

This sequence joins TRBV27 and TRBJ2-1, with 7 bases matching TRBD2. V shed 5 bases, J shed 7 bases, and the junction held 26 bases outside the gene matches. Germline CDR1 MNHEY, CDR2 SMNVEV (reference sequence). CDR3 length: 20 amino acids. CDR3 loop: CASSPGLFREVPWAVNEQFF. The CDR3 DNA follows: TGTGCCAGCAGTCCCGGTCTCTTTCGGGAGGTGCCGTGGGCCGTGAATGAGCAGTTCTTC.

Only a few counts were recorded for this clone. V and J are TRBV6-5 and TRBJ2-7; no clear D gene. Trimming stripped 4 bases from V and 3 bases from J, with 10 bases between. The germline V gene has CDR1 MNHEY and CDR2 SVGAGI. CDR3 size: 13 residues. CDR3 DNA sequence: TGTGCCAGCAGTTCACCCGCCGTCTACGAGCAGTACTTC. Encoded protein: CASSSPAVYEQYF.

The chain combines TRBV5-1 with TRBJ2-7; D might be TRBD1 (6 bases). The CDR3 is made up of 14 amino acids. Trimming removed 2 bases from V and 1 base from J, with 10 bases in between. From germline, CDR1 is SGHRS and CDR2 YFSETQ. The CDR3 nucleotides read TGCGCCAGCAGCTTACAGGGCCAGTCCTACGAGCAGTACTTC. This encodes CASSLQGQSYEQYF.

V and J are TRBV7-3 and TRBJ2-2, with D maybe TRBD1 (6 bases). The germline V and J ends were trimmed by 5 bases and 0 bases, with 13 bases remaining between them. Germline loops: CDR1 SGHTA, CDR2 FQGTGA. The CDR3 has 16 amino acids. In DNA form, the CDR3 reads TGTGCCAGCAGCCTACTCCGGACAGCGAACACCGGGGAGCTGTTTTTT. Protein: CASSLLRTANTGELFF. The entire variable domain, with the rest obtained from reference TRBV7-3 and TRBJ2-2, is as follows: GAGVSQTPSNKVTEKGKYVELRCDPISGHTALYWYRQSLGQGPEFLIYFQGTGAADDSGLPNDRFFAVRPEGSVSTLKIQRTERGDSAVYLCASSLLRTANTGELFFGEGSRLTVL.

The CDR3 region is CASSSGSSATGVFRGRNQPQHF. Written as DNA, the CDR3 is TGTGCCAGTAGTTCAGGGTCCAGTGCCACAGGGGTATTCCGCGGGCGCAATCAGCCCCAGCATTTT. The chain joins TRBV19 to TRBJ1-5, with 7 bases lining up with TRBD1. This CDR3 comprises 22 residues. Losses at the gene ends were 5 bases for V and 2 bases for J; bases not matched to a gene: 27. Germline V lookup: CDR1 LNHDA, CDR2 SQIVND (reference sequence). The whole variable domain, filled in from reference TRBV19 and TRBJ1-5, reads DGGITQSPKYLFRKEGQNVTLSCEQNLNHDAMYWYRQDPGQGLRLIYYSQIVNDFQKGDIAEGYSVSREKKESFPLTVTSAQKNPTAFYLCASSSGSSATGVFRGRNQPQHFGDGTRLSIL.

As concerns this clone: An end of the junction differs from the germline gene, which may be a read error. The chain carries TRBV30 and TRBJ1-1, with TRBD1 matching 7 bases. CDR3 size: 18 residues. Germline V gene data show CDR1 as GTSNPN and CDR2 as SVGIG (reference sequence). CDR3 residues: CARSGRDSKYGRNTEAFF. CDR3 coding DNA: TGTGCCCGGAGCGGACGGGACAGTAAATATGGTCGGAACACTGAAGCTTTCTTT. Filled out from reference TRBV30 and TRBJ1-1, the complete variable domain reads SQTIHQWPATLVQPVGSPLSLECTVEGTSNPNLYWYRQAAGRGLQLLFYSVGIGQISSEVPQNLSASRPQDRQFILSSKKLLLSDSGFYLCARSGRDSKYGRNTEAFFGQGTRLTVV.

V gene TRBV11-2 combines with J gene TRBJ1-2, with 7 bases fitting TRBD1. CDR1 and CDR2 from the germline V gene are SGHAT and FQNNGV. The CDR3 is 12 residues long. The V gene end was trimmed by 8 bases and the J gene end by 7 bases; junction bases not matched to a gene: 7. DNA for the CDR3: TGTGCCAGCTCGACAGGGACGGCTGGCTACACCTTC. It specifies CASSTGTAGYTF.

V gene TRBV9 combines with J gene TRBJ2-2, with unresolved D. The CDR3 contains 12 residues. CDR1 and CDR2 from the germline V gene are SGDLS and YYNGEE. V shed 0 bases and J shed 5 bases, with 2 bases lying between them. CDR3 coding DNA: TGTGCCAGCAGCGTAGTTACCGGGGAGCTGTTTTTT. Translation gives CASSVVTGELFF.

This chain's CDR3 is CASSDEGQGDEQFF. The CDR3 DNA reads as TGTGCCAGCAGTGACGAGGGACAGGGCGATGAGCAGTTCTTC. The V call is TRBV6-4, the J call TRBJ2-1; 9 bases fit TRBD1. This CDR3 contains 14 residues. The junction had 4 bases not matched to a gene; V was cut back by 2 bases and J by 8 bases. Germline lookup yields CDR1 MRHNA and CDR2 SNTAGT.

The V call is TRBV18, the J call TRBJ1-5; a possible D gene is TRBD1 (6 bases). The V end lost 4 bases, the J end lost 7 bases, and 17 bases lay between the germline ends. Germline V CDR1 and CDR2: KGHSH, LQKENI. The CDR3 spans 15 residues. Written as DNA, the CDR3 is TGTGCCAGCTCACGAACAGGGTTGGGGGGCCAGCCCCAGCATTTT. Translation gives CASSRTGLGGQPQHF. Supplemented by reference TRBV18 and TRBJ1-5, the full variable domain reads NAGVMQNPRHLVRRRGQEARLRCSPMKGHSHVYWYRQLPEEGLKFMVYLQKENIIDESGMPKERFSAEFPKEGPSILRIQQVVRGDSAAYFCASSRTGLGGQPQHFGDGTRLSIL.

This chain connects TRBV7-2 to TRBJ2-7, with D maybe TRBD2 (6 bases). This CDR3 is built from 15 residues. Per germline, CDR1 SGHTA and CDR2 FQGNSA. Between the trimmed V and J ends, which lost 6 bases and 0 bases, there was a span of 15 bases. The CDR3 DNA sequence: TGTGCCAGCAGTACTTTTAGCGGTAGCTCCTACGAGCAGTACTTC. It is translated as CASSTFSGSSYEQYF.

This clone was counted between two and nine times. The DNA for the CDR3 is TGTGCCAGCAGCTTAGGAGAAAATGAGCAGTTCTTC. This translates into CASSLGENEQFF. The chain links TRBV7-9 to TRBJ2-1; D remains ambiguous. Trimming removed 1 base from V and 7 bases from J, with 5 bases in between. In germline, CDR1 is SEHNR, CDR2 FQNEAQ (reference sequence). The CDR3 contains 12 residues.

The chain combines TRBV6-1 with TRBJ1-5; 7 bases match TRBD1. CDR1 is MNHNS and CDR2 is SASEGT in the germline V gene. The CDR3 runs to 15 residues. Losses at the gene ends were 1 base for V and 4 bases for J; bases not matched to a gene: 4. CDR3 sequence (DNA): TGTGCCAGCAGTGAAGTGGGGACAGAGAATCAGCCCCAGCATTTT. Translating gives CASSEVGTENQPQHF.

V is TRBV11-2 and J is TRBJ2-1; D uncertain. The CDR3 totals 12 residues. CDR1 and CDR2 from the germline V gene are SGHAT and FQNNGV. Trimming cost V 5 bases and J 6 bases, with 8 bases left between them. CDR3 coding DNA: TGTGCCAGCAGCCACGTATTCAATGAGCAGTTCTTC. It specifies CASSHVFNEQFF.

The chain joins TRBV6-5 to TRBJ2-7, with D unclear. The V gene's germline CDR1 is MNHEY and CDR2 SVGAGI. Trimming took off 2 bases at V and 2 bases at J, with 10 bases between the two ends. The CDR3 runs to 14 residues. The CDR3 loop reads CASSYGTAPYEQYF. CDR3 nucleotide sequence: TGTGCCAGCAGTTACGGCACAGCCCCCTACGAGCAGTACTTC.

The J gene is TRBJ2-1, the V gene TRBV6-5; D ambiguous. Germline loops: CDR1 MNHEY, CDR2 SVGAGI. Trimming took 6 bases from V and 2 from J, leaving 8 bases between them. The CDR3 totals 13 residues. The CDR3 sequence is CASRASTYNEQFF. DNA for the CDR3: TGTGCCAGCAGGGCGTCTACCTACAATGAGCAGTTCTTC.

The chain carries TRBV19 and TRBJ2-3; 8 bases line up with TRBD1. There are 15 residues in the CDR3. V shed 4 bases and J 2 bases; nucleotides not matched to a gene: 5. Germline loops: CDR1 LNHDA, CDR2 SQIVND (reference sequence). CDR3: CASSKDRESTDTQYF. The CDR3, as DNA: TGTGCCAGTAGTAAGGACAGGGAATCCACAGATACGCAGTATTTT.

The V and J genes are TRBV25-1 and TRBJ1-2, with 7 bases aligning to TRBD1. This CDR3 has 16 amino acids. With 0 bases clipped from V and 2 bases from J, the junction kept 6 bases outside the gene matches. Germline-derived CDR1 and CDR2 are MGHDK and SYGVNS. In DNA, the CDR3 is TGTGCCAGCAGTGAATACTTCGAGACAGGGAACTATGGCTACACCTTC. It specifies CASSEYFETGNYGYTF.

The genes are TRBV27 and TRBJ2-7, with a tentative D call TRBD1 (5 bases). With 2 bases removed from V and 5 bases from J, the gap between germline ends came to 19 bases. The CDR3 extends over 16 amino acids. Germline V CDR1 and CDR2: MNHEY, SMNVEV (reference sequence). The CDR3 region is CASSLTRASLGHEQYF. CDR3 nucleotide sequence: TGTGCCAGCAGTTTAACCAGGGCGTCCCTCGGGCACGAGCAGTACTTC.

The rearrangement uses TRBV15 and TRBJ2-5; 7 bases agree with TRBD1. The CDR3 is 14 amino acids. V lost 2 bases to trimming and J lost 4 bases; unmatched junction nucleotides: 4. Germline assignment: CDR1 LNHNV and CDR2 YYDKDF (reference sequence). CDR3 amino acids: CATSRLQGRETQYF. As DNA, the CDR3 is TGTGCCACCAGCAGACTACAGGGGCGAGAGACCCAGTACTTC.

The V and J genes are TRBV13 and TRBJ2-1; 12 bases are shared with TRBD2. With 3 bases clipped from V and 6 bases from J, the junction kept 12 bases outside the gene matches. CDR1 is PRHDT, CDR2 FYEKMQ, per germline (reference sequence). The CDR3 is 18 amino acids. CDR3 DNA: TGTGCCAGCAGCTTGGACCATATTGGACTAGCGGGACCCAATGAGCAGTTCTTC. Translating gives CASSLDHIGLAGPNEQFF.

The gene calls are TRBV12-5 and TRBJ2-2; maybe TRBD1 (5 bases). Germline V gene lookup returns CDR1 LGHNT and CDR2 FRNRAP. The CDR3 spans 14 residues. As DNA, the CDR3 is TGTGCAGCGACAGTCCACGATCCTACCGGGGAGCTGTTTTTT. This codes for CAATVHDPTGELFF.

The J gene is TRBJ2-5, the V gene TRBV2; D gene ambiguous. The better agreement between TRBJ2-7 and the DNA end casts doubt on the J call. The V gene's germline CDR1 is SNHLY and CDR2 FYNNEI. The length of the CDR3 is 11 residues. The CDR3: CASRMGYEQYF. The CDR3 nucleotides read TGTGCCAGCAGGATGGGGTACGAGCAGTACTTC.

The rearrangement links TRBV7-6 to TRBJ1-4, with a tentative D call TRBD1 (6 bases). The V and J ends lost 4 bases and 4 bases respectively, with 16 bases between them. Germline CDR1 reads SGHVS; CDR2 reads FNYEAQ. CDR3 length equals 16 residues. The CDR3 protein is CASSSGAGGSNEKLFF. CDR3 sequence (DNA): TGTGCCAGCAGCTCGGGGGCGGGGGGAAGTAATGAAAAACTGTTTTTT.